These T cell receptor beta chains were read from a single sample in a study of blood T cell repertoires in COVID-19. TCRdb's table, derived via immunoSEQ multiplex PCR, lists solely in-frame clones and lacks some. The data show about 160,000 clones, 84% seen once. The sequenced sample consisted of peripheral blood. All receptors derive from a man aged 18 to 30 with active or convalescent COVID-19. CDR3s include the opening cysteine and the closing phenylalanine or tryptophan. A D gene is named only where the DNA matches it firmly. Clone size is stated in some rows and not others, as once, few, many or a class when expanded.

TGTGCCAGCAGCCCATTAAGCATCCACGAGCAGTACTTC,CASSPLSIHEQYF,NA,TRBV7-9,NA,TRBJ2-7
TGTGCCAGCAGGCTGGACAGGGGCCTTAACTATGGCTACACCTTC,CASRLDRGLNYGYTF,TRBD1,TRBV6-6,NA,TRBJ1-2
TGTGCCAGCAGCCACGCCGGGACAAGGGCTTTTAACTATGGCTACACCTTC,CASSHAGTRAFNYGYTF,NA,TRBV3-1/TRBV3-2,NA,TRBJ1-2
TGTGCCAGTAGTATGAACAGGAACACTGAAGCTTTCTTT,CASSMNRNTEAFF,NA,TRBV19,few,TRBJ1-1
TGTGCCAGCAGCTTTCTGGACATCGGGTTTCCCCTCCACTTT,CASSFLDIGFPLHF,NA,TRBV7-2,NA,TRBJ1-6
TGTGCCAGTAGTGGGATCGACAGGGGTTCGTCCTACGAGCAGTACTTC,CASSGIDRGSSYEQYF,TRBD1,TRBV19,NA,TRBJ2-7
TGTGCCACCAGCAGAGACCGAGGGGAGGCCACCGGGGAGCTGTTTTTT,CATSRDRGEATGELFF,NA,TRBV15,NA,TRBJ2-2
TGTGCCAGCAGCCAAGATTTAGCGGGGGGTTACAATGAGCAGTTCTTC,CASSQDLAGGYNEQFF,TRBD2,TRBV3-1/TRBV3-2,NA,TRBJ2-1
TGTGCCAGCAGGAGTGGGGGGTACGACTACGAGCAGTACTTC,CASRSGGYDYEQYF,NA,TRBV6-5,NA,TRBJ2-7
TGCAGTGCTAGTGCTAGCGGGGGGGCAGAGACCCAGTACTTC,CSASASGGAETQYF,TRBD2,TRBV20-1,NA,TRBJ2-5
TGTGCCAGCAGCTTACTAGCGGGGGGGCTGGGCATTCAGTACTTC,CASSLLAGGLGIQYF,TRBD2,TRBV7-8,NA,TRBJ2-4
TGTGCCAGCAGCCTGCCGGGGACATTCTCCTACGAGCAGTACTTC,CASSLPGTFSYEQYF,NA,TRBV5-8,NA,TRBJ2-7
TGTGCCAGCAGTCTCATGGGGACAGGGCTTGCCTCATTGGGCTACACCTTC,CASSLMGTGLASLGYTF,TRBD1,TRBV6-6,NA,TRBJ1-2
TGTGCCAGCAGTGGGCGGGTTAGCACAGATACGCAGTATTTT,CASSGRVSTDTQYF,NA,TRBV25-1,NA,TRBJ2-3
TGTGCCAGCAGTGATGGGAAGACAGGTCGTTCTGGAAACACCATATATTTT,CASSDGKTGRSGNTIYF,NA,TRBV6-1,NA,TRBJ1-3
TGCGCCAGCAGCTTTGCCCAGGTACGCGAGACCCAGTACTTC,CASSFAQVRETQYF,NA,TRBV5-1,NA,TRBJ2-5
TGTGCCAGCAGTTACTCGAGCGGGAGGGCATATGAGCAGTTCTTC,CASSYSSGRAYEQFF,TRBD2,TRBV6-2/TRBV6-3,NA,TRBJ2-1
TGTGCCAGCAGGACTGGCGGCCTGGCCAAAAACATTCAGTACTTC,CASRTGGLAKNIQYF,NA,TRBV28,NA,TRBJ2-4
TGTGCCAGCAGCTTAGTTCAGGGGGCCTCCTATAATTCACCCCTCCACTTT,CASSLVQGASYNSPLHF,TRBD1,TRBV11-2,NA,TRBJ1-6
TGTGCCAGCAGTGTCTTGGCGGGGGGTTCAGATACGCAGTATTTT,CASSVLAGGSDTQYF,TRBD2,TRBV2,NA,TRBJ2-3
TGTGCCACCAGCAGAGGCGGAGCAACTAATGAAAAACTGTTTTTT,CATSRGGATNEKLFF,NA,TRBV15,NA,TRBJ1-4
TGTGCCAGTAGTCCCGGCAGGCACAATGAGCAGTTCTTC,CASSPGRHNEQFF,NA,TRBV19,NA,TRBJ2-1
TGTGCCAGCAGCTATACGCCCTCCGGGACACAGGAGACCCAGTACTTC,CASSYTPSGTQETQYF,NA,TRBV3-1/TRBV3-2,NA,TRBJ2-5
TGTGCCAGCAGTGAGACTAGCGGGGTCCGCTCCTACGAGCAGTACTTC,CASSETSGVRSYEQYF,TRBD2,TRBV2,NA,TRBJ2-7
TGTGCCAGCAGCCAAGCTCGTCTAGCCAAAAACATTCAGTACTTC,CASSQARLAKNIQYF,NA,TRBV3-1/TRBV3-2,few,TRBJ2-4
TGCGCCAGCAGCCAACCAGGGACTCAGGTCACAGGCTACACCTTC,CASSQPGTQVTGYTF,NA,TRBV4-3,NA,TRBJ1-2
TGCGCCAGCAGCTTGATGATGGCGGGAGGGAGCTCCTACGAGCAGTACTTC,CASSLMMAGGSSYEQYF,TRBD2,TRBV5-1,NA,TRBJ2-7
TGTGCCAGCAGTTACTCTTTGCAGCAAGAGACCCAGTACTTC,CASSYSLQQETQYF,NA,TRBV6-5,NA,TRBJ2-5
TGTGCCAGCAGCTTACGCCCGGGACAGGGTTTTTATGGCTACACCTTC,CASSLRPGQGFYGYTF,TRBD1,TRBV11-2,NA,TRBJ1-2
TGCGCCAGCAGCATGACAGGGGGGCTCCCAGATACGCAGTATTTT,CASSMTGGLPDTQYF,TRBD1,TRBV5-1,NA,TRBJ2-3
TGTGCCCACCTTCGAGACAGAAGTCCGTTTGACGAGCAGTACTTC,CAHLRDRSPFDEQYF,NA,TRBV21-1,NA,TRBJ2-7
TGCGCCAGCAGTGAGTGGACAGCCCCCTACGAGCAGTACTTC,CASSEWTAPYEQYF,NA,TRBV10-1,few,TRBJ2-7
TGTGCCAGCAGCTTGGGACAGAGATACGAGCAGTACTTC,CASSLGQRYEQYF,NA,TRBV5-6,NA,TRBJ2-7
TGTGCCAGCAGTGAAGTTAGACAGGATGCTAATGAAAAACTGTTTTTT,CASSEVRQDANEKLFF,NA,TRBV6-1,NA,TRBJ1-4
TGTGCCAGCAGTGATCTGGGGCCCGTGGAACAGCCCCAGCATTTT,CASSDLGPVEQPQHF,NA,TRBV6-1,NA,TRBJ1-5
TGTGCCAGCAGTTCAAGACAGAACTATGGCTACACCTTC,CASSSRQNYGYTF,NA,TRBV12-3/TRBV12-4,NA,TRBJ1-2
TGTGCCAGCAGGACAATCAGAAAAGAAAAACTGTTTTTT,CASRTIRKEKLFF,NA,TRBV6-8,few,TRBJ1-4
TGTGCCAGTAGTATAGATCGACAGAACACCGGGGAGCTGTTTTTT,CASSIDRQNTGELFF,NA,TRBV19,few,TRBJ2-2
TGTGCCAGCAGCCCCAGTGGGCAGCTGAACACTGAAGCTTTCTTT,CASSPSGQLNTEAFF,NA,TRBV2,NA,TRBJ1-1
TGTGCCATCAGTGGAAGCGAGTCCTTCTTGTATTTT,CAISGSESFLYF,NA,TRBV10-3,NA,TRBJ2-3
TGCAGCGCACAGGGGGCTAACTATGGCTACACCTTC,CSAQGANYGYTF,TRBD1,TRBV29-1,NA,TRBJ1-2
TGTGCCAGCAGCAACAGGGGACCTGCCTCCTACGAGCAGTACTTC,CASSNRGPASYEQYF,TRBD1,TRBV28,NA,TRBJ2-7
TGTGCCAGCAGCTTAGCGTTGGGTTTCAGCGGGGGAAATTACGAGCAGTACTTC,CASSLALGFSGGNYEQYF,TRBD2,TRBV7-9,NA,TRBJ2-7
TGTGCCAGCAGTGGAGACAGGGGATACACAGATACGCAGTATTTT,CASSGDRGYTDTQYF,TRBD1,TRBV2,NA,TRBJ2-3
TGTGCCAGCAGTTTACCCACGGGTATGGATGGCTACACCTTC,CASSLPTGMDGYTF,NA,TRBV28,NA,TRBJ1-2
TGTGCCAGCAGTCTGGACATTAGCACAGATACGCAGTATTTT,CASSLDISTDTQYF,NA,TRBV6-4,NA,TRBJ2-3
TGTGCCAGCAGCTCTTATTTGCGCACTGAAGCTTTCTTT,CASSSYLRTEAFF,NA,TRBV7-2,NA,TRBJ1-1
TGTGCCAGCGGAATACAGGGGGGCACTGAAGCTTTCTTT,CASGIQGGTEAFF,TRBD1,TRBV7-3,NA,TRBJ1-1
TGTGCCAGCAGCTTAGCGGGGGAGGCCACTGAAGCTTTCTTT,CASSLAGEATEAFF,NA,TRBV7-2,NA,TRBJ1-1
TGTGCCTGGAGTGCGGGGTTTGAGCAGTTCTTC,CAWSAGFEQFF,NA,TRBV30,few,TRBJ2-1
TGTGCCAGCTCACCACGGGGGGTCTCGGAGCCCCAGCATTTT,CASSPRGVSEPQHF,NA,TRBV18,NA,TRBJ1-5
TGTGCCAGCAGCTTAAGGAAGGCAGGGGAAGAAAAACTGTTTTTT,CASSLRKAGEEKLFF,NA,TRBV5-4,NA,TRBJ1-4
TGCGCCAGCAGAGGACAGAGCAATGAGCAGTTCTTC,CASRGQSNEQFF,NA,TRBV10-1,NA,TRBJ2-1